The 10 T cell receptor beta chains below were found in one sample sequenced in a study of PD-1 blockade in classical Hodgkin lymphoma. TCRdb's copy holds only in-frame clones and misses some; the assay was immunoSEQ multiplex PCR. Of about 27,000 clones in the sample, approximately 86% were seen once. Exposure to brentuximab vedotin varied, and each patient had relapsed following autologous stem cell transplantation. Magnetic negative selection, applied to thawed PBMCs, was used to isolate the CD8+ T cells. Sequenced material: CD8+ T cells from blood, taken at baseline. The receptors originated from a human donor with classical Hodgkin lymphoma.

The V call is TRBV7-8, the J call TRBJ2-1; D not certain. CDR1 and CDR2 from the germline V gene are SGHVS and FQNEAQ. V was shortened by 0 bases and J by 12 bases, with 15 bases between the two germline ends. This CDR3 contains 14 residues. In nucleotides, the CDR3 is TGTGCCAGCAGCTTAGCGGGCCTGGCTGGGGTGCAGTTCTTC. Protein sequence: CASSLAGLAGVQFF.

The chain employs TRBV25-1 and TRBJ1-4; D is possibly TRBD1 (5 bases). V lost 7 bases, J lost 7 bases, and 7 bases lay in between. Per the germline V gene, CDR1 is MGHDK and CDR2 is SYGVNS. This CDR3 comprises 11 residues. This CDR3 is CASNGGEKLFF. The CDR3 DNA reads TGTGCCAGCAATGGGGGTGAAAAACTGTTTTTT.

The CDR3 nucleotides are TGCAGCGTTGGGGTTGGAACCGGGACGAACTACGAGCAGTACTTC. Protein product: CSVGVGTGTNYEQYF. The V call is TRBV29-1, the J call TRBJ2-7; D may match TRBD1 or TRBD2 (5 bases each). The CDR3 extends over 15 amino acids. V dropped 4 bases and J dropped 3 bases, with 19 bases sitting between them. Germline loops: CDR1 SQVTM, CDR2 ANQGSEA.

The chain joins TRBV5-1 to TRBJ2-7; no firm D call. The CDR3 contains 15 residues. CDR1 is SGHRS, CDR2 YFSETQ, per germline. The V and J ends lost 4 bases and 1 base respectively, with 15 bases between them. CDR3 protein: CASSPHPRRSYEQYF. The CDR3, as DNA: TGCGCCAGCAGCCCCCACCCGAGGAGATCCTACGAGCAGTACTTC.

The CDR3 sequence: CASTPKQGRPKNIQYF. The CDR3 bases are TGTGCCAGTACCCCTAAACAGGGAAGACCCAAAAACATTCAGTACTTC. The chain combines TRBV19 with TRBJ2-4; D is possibly TRBD1 (6 bases). The CDR3 totals 16 residues. V was trimmed by 7 bases and J by 2 bases, leaving 18 bases between them. CDR1 and CDR2 (germline): LNHDA, SQIVND (reference sequence).

Here the CDR3 reads CAWKVGQTNIQYF. CDR3 DNA sequence: TGTGCCTGGAAGGTGGGACAGACAAACATTCAGTACTTC. The chain joins TRBV30 to TRBJ2-4, with 7 bases fitting TRBD1. The trim removed 4 bases at V and 6 bases at J, leaving 6 bases unmatched. The germline V gene has CDR1 GTSNPN and CDR2 SVGIG (reference sequence). The CDR3 runs to 13 residues.

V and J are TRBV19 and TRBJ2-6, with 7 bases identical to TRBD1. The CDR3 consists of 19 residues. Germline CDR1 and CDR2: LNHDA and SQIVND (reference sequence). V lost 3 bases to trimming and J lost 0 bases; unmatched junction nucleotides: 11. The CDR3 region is CASSIEVWDSPSGANVLTF. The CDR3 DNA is TGTGCCAGTAGTATTGAGGTTTGGGACAGTCCCTCTGGGGCCAACGTCCTGACTTTC.

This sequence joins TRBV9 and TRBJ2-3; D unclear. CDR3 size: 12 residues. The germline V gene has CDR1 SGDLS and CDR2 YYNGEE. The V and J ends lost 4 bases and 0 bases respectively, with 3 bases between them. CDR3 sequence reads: CASSHSTDTQYF. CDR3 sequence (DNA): TGTGCCAGCAGCCATAGCACAGATACGCAGTATTTT.

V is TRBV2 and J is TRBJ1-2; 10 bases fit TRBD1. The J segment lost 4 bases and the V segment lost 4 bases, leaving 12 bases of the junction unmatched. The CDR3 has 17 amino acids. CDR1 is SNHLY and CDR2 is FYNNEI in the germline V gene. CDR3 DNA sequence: TGTGCCAGCAGTGTAGGGACAGGGGTCAGGGAAGGCTATGGCTACACCTTC. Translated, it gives CASSVGTGVREGYGYTF.

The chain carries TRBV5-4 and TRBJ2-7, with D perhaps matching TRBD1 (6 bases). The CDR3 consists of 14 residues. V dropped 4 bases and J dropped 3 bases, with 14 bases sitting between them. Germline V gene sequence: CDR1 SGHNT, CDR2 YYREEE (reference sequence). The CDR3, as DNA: TGTGCCAGCAGCCCCAGGGGCAGGGGCTACGAGCAGTACTTC. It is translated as CASSPRGRGYEQYF.